The 18 T cell receptor beta chains below all came from one sample that was sequenced in a study of blood T cell repertoires in COVID-19. Repertoires were generated with immunoSEQ multiplex PCR, while TCRdb's copy carries only in-frame clones and drops some. Of 150,000 to 200,000 clones listed, approximately 80% are singletons. The sequenced material came from peripheral blood. These receptor sequences come from a human donor in a cohort sampled during active COVID-19.

This chain connects TRBV5-6 to TRBJ2-1; 9 bases match TRBD1. The CDR3 extends over 12 amino acids. Germline V gene sequence: CDR1 SGHDT, CDR2 YYEEEE. With 6 bases clipped from V and 15 bases from J, the junction kept 10 bases outside the gene matches. This CDR3 reads CASNRSGTGRFF. The CDR3 nucleotides read TGTGCCAGCAACCGATCCGGGACAGGGCGGTTCTTC.

The chain links TRBV4-1 to TRBJ1-1; D not resolved. CDR1 is MGHRA, CDR2 YSYEKL, per germline. This CDR3 has 15 amino acids. V was trimmed by 0 bases and J by 5 bases, leaving 13 bases between them. CDR3 sequence: CASSQDGRSGTEAFF. The CDR3, as DNA: TGCGCCAGCAGCCAAGATGGCCGATCGGGGACTGAAGCTTTCTTT.

The chain recombines TRBV10-2 with TRBJ1-5, with 7 bases that match TRBD1. CDR3 size: 14 residues. In germline, CDR1 is WSHSY, CDR2 SAAADI. V lost 6 bases to trimming and J lost 5 bases; unmatched junction nucleotides: 7. CDR3: CASSRTGADQPQHF. The CDR3 DNA follows: TGCGCCAGCAGCCGTACAGGGGCGGATCAGCCCCAGCATTTT.

The chain is built from TRBV5-1 and TRBJ2-5, with D perhaps TRBD1 (6 bases). Germline V lookup: CDR1 SGHRS, CDR2 YFSETQ. V lost 4 bases to trimming and J lost 2 bases, with 12 bases between them. This CDR3 has 14 residues. The CDR3 nucleotides are TGCGCCAGCAGCCCCACAGGGAAACAAGAGACCCAGTACTTC. It yields the protein CASSPTGKQETQYF.

The chain has TRBV11-2 and TRBJ2-5, with 7 nucleotides matching TRBD1. The CDR3 has 14 amino acids. Trimming took 5 bases from V and 2 from J; bases not matched to a gene: 5. Germline lookup yields CDR1 SGHAT and CDR2 FQNNGV. The CDR3 here is CASSLETGQETQYF. The CDR3 DNA follows: TGTGCCAGCAGCCTGGAGACAGGGCAAGAGACCCAGTACTTC. Supplemented by reference TRBV11-2 and TRBJ2-5, the full variable domain reads EAGVAQSPRYKIIEKRQSVAFWCNPISGHATLYWYQQILGQGPKLLIQFQNNGVVDDSQLPKDRFSAERLKGVDSTLKIQPAKLEDSAVYLCASSLETGQETQYFGPGTRLLVL.

Comments on this clone: One end of the junction fails to match germline, which may point to a read error. The J gene is TRBJ2-7, the V gene TRBV5-4, with unresolved D. Germline CDR1 and CDR2: SGHNT and YYREEE (reference sequence). The CDR3 is made up of 13 amino acids. CDR3 coding DNA: TGTGCCAGCAGCTTCGCCCAGGCCCGAAGCTTTGAATTC. Its protein is CASSFAQARSFEF.

This clone has just a few counts. The rearrangement uses TRBV6-5 and TRBJ1-2; TRBD1 aligns across 8 bases. Germline V gene sequence: CDR1 MNHEY, CDR2 SVGAGI. With 0 bases clipped from V and 7 bases from J, the junction kept 10 bases outside the gene matches. CDR3 length equals 16 residues. CDR3 DNA: TGTGCCAGCAGTTACTCGATCACAGGACAGGGAGGTGGCTACACCTTC. Protein product: CASSYSITGQGGGYTF.

The rearrangement links TRBV7-2 to TRBJ2-7, with D maybe TRBD2 (6 bases). The CDR3 is 13 amino acids. The germline V gene has CDR1 SGHTA and CDR2 FQGNSA. V lost 4 bases and J lost 7, with 14 bases in between. Here the CDR3 DNA reads TGTGCCAGCAGCTCCCAGGGTGGGGGGGAGCAGTACTTC. As protein: CASSSQGGGEQYF.

The chain couples TRBV5-1 to TRBJ1-3; TRBD1 is a possible D gene (6 bases). The V end lost 0 bases, the J end lost 4 bases, and 8 bases lay between the germline ends. This CDR3 has 14 amino acids. Germline assignment: CDR1 SGHRS and CDR2 YFSETQ. The chain's CDR3 is CASSLEGGGNTIYF. The CDR3 DNA follows: TGCGCCAGCAGCTTGGAAGGGGGAGGAAACACCATATATTTT.

This chain joins TRBV7-2 and TRBJ1-1; D call uncertain. This CDR3 spans 16 amino acids. Germline assignment: CDR1 SGHTA and CDR2 FQGNSA. Between the trimmed V and J ends, which lost 0 bases and 1 base, there was a span of 12 bases. CDR3 nucleotide sequence: TGTGCCAGCAGCTTAGCCAGATTTCCCTCGAACACTGAAGCTTTCTTT. Translation: CASSLARFPSNTEAFF.

CDR3 residues: CASSLFGSGGGTDTQYF. CDR3 nucleotide sequence: TGCGCCAGCAGCTTGTTTGGTAGCGGGGGGGGCACAGATACGCAGTATTTT. The rearrangement links TRBV5-1 to TRBJ2-3; 11 bases are a match to TRBD2. Germline CDR1 SGHRS, CDR2 YFSETQ. This CDR3 contains 17 residues. The V and J ends lost 1 base and 1 base, in that order; junction bases with no gene match: 5.

A few counts support this clone. Here the CDR3 reads CATSTSGGKNIQYF. The CDR3 DNA reads as TGTGCCACCAGTACCTCGGGGGGGAAAAACATTCAGTACTTC. The chain employs TRBV15 and TRBJ2-4; 8 bases are a match to TRBD2. The J segment lost 4 bases and the V segment lost 6 bases, leaving 5 bases of the junction unmatched. The CDR3 is 14 amino acids. Looked up from germline, CDR1 is LNHNV and CDR2 is YYDKDF (reference sequence).

The chain uses TRBV10-3 and TRBJ2-7; 7 nucleotides align to TRBD1. Losses at the gene ends were 6 bases for V and 7 bases for J; bases not matched to a gene: 15. The germline V gene encodes CDR1 ENHRY and CDR2 SYGVKD. There are 15 residues in the CDR3. DNA for the CDR3: TGTGCCATCAGCGATTTACAGGGGATGTCGACGGAGCAGTACTTC. It codes for CAISDLQGMSTEQYF.

The V gene is TRBV4-3, the J gene TRBJ2-7; 8 bases line up with TRBD1. V lost 0 bases, J lost 4 bases, and 14 bases stayed unmatched. There are 18 residues in the CDR3. The V gene's germline CDR1 is LGHNA and CDR2 YSLEER. Here the CDR3 DNA reads TGCGCCAGCAGCCAAGATTTGCGGACAGGGACCGGCTTGTACGAGCAGTACTTC. As protein: CASSQDLRTGTGLYEQYF.

The V call is TRBV12-5, the J call TRBJ2-3; 13 nucleotides align to TRBD2. Germline V lookup: CDR1 LGHNT, CDR2 FRNRAP. The CDR3 contains 15 residues. Trimming removed 5 bases from V and 4 bases from J; junction bases left unmatched: 3. The CDR3: CASGPGLAGADTQYF. The CDR3 DNA reads as TGTGCTAGTGGTCCTGGACTAGCGGGAGCAGATACGCAGTATTTT.

V gene TRBV11-2 combines with J gene TRBJ2-7; D is possibly TRBD1 (5 bases). V lost 6 bases and J 4 bases, leaving 10 bases between the germline ends. CDR1 and CDR2 (germline): SGHAT, FQNNGV. The CDR3 extends over 12 amino acids. In nucleotides, the CDR3 is TGTGCCAGCAGTTTCCAGGGTTACGAGCAGTACTTC. Translating it yields CASSFQGYEQYF.

The chain carries TRBV25-1 and TRBJ2-1, with TRBD2 matching 10 bases. CDR3 length equals 13 residues. V dropped 7 bases and J dropped 7; count of bases not matched to a gene: 4. The germline gives CDR1 MGHDK, CDR2 SYGVNS. The CDR3 spells CASTLAGWNEQFF. In nucleotides, the CDR3 is TGTGCCAGCACACTAGCGGGGTGGAATGAGCAGTTCTTC.

This CDR3 is CASSLLSTSDRYEQYF. The CDR3 DNA reads TGTGCCAGCAGCTTGTTATCCACTAGCGATAGATACGAGCAGTACTTC. The V gene is TRBV5-6, the J gene TRBJ2-7; 7 bases line up with TRBD2. The germline gives CDR1 SGHDT, CDR2 YYEEEE. J was trimmed by 4 bases and V by 1 base; bases with no gene match: 11. The length of the CDR3 is 16 residues.